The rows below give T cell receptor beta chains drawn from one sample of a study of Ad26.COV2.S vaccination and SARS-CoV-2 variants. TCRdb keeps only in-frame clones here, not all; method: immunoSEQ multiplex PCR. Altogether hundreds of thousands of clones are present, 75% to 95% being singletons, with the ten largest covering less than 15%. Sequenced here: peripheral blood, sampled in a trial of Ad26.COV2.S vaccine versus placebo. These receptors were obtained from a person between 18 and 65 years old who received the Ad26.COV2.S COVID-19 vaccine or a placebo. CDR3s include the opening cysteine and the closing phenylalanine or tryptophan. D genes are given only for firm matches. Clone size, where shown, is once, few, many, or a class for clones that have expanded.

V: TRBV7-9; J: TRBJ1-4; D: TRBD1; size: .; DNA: TGTGCCAGCAGCCCGGGACAGCGCGAAAAACTGTTTTTT; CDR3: CASSPGQREKLFF
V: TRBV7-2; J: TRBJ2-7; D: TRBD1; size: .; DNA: TGTGCCAGCAGCCCTCGGACAGGGGGTTACGAGCAGTACTTC; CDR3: CASSPRTGGYEQYF
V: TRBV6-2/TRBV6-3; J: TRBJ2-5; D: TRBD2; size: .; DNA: TGTGCCAGCAGTTACCCGTTTCTCCTAGCGGGAGGGCCCGAGACCCAGTACTTC; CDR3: CASSYPFLLAGGPETQYF
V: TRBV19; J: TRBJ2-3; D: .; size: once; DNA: TGTGCCAGTAGCGTCCAGGGCACAGATACGCAGTATTTT; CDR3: CASSVQGTDTQYF
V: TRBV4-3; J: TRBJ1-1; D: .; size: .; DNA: TGCGCCAGCAGCCAAGATGCACGGAGGACTGAAGCTTTCTTT; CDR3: CASSQDARRTEAFF
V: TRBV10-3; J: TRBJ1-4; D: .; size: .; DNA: TGTGCCATCAGTGAGTCGAATAGGGGAAATGAAAAACTGTTTTTT; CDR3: CAISESNRGNEKLFF
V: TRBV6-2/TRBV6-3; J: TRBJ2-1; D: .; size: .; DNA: TGTGCCAGCAGTGCGACCCGCCCGAGGGTGGATGAGCAGTTCTTC; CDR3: CASSATRPRVDEQFF
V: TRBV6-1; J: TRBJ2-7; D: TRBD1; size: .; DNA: TGTGCCAGCAGTGAAATGAGGGACAGGTCTAGGCGGTACTTC; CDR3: CASSEMRDRSRRYF
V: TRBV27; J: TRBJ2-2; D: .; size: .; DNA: TGTGCCAGCAGTTTGTCCCTCCCGAACACCGGGGAGCTGTTTTTT; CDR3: CASSLSLPNTGELFF
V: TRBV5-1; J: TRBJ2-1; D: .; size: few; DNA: TGCGCCAGCAGCTTGACAACTCCGGAGTACAATGAGCAGTTCTTC; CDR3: CASSLTTPEYNEQFF
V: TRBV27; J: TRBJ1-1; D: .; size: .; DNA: TGTGCCAGCAGTAAAAGAACAGGACTTTACACTGAAGCTTTCTTT; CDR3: CASSKRTGLYTEAFF
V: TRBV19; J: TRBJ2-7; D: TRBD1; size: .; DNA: TGTGCCAGTAGGTTGACAGGGGCCTACGAGCAGTACTTC; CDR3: CASRLTGAYEQYF
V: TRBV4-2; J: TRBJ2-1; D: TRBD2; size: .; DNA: TGTGCCAGCAGCCAAGTAGGACTAGCGGGAGGGCAATACAATGAGCAGTTCTTC; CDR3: CASSQVGLAGGQYNEQFF
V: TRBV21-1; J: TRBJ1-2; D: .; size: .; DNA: TGTGCCACCCCGGGACAAGGAGGCTACACCTTC; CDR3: CATPGQGGYTF
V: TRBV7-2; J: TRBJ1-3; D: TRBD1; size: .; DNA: TGTGCCAGCAGCATCGGGACAGGCGGCTCTGGAAACACCATATATTTT; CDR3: CASSIGTGGSGNTIYF
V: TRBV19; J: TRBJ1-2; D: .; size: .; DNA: TGTGCCAGTAGTATTCTAGGAGATGGCTACACCTTC; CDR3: CASSILGDGYTF
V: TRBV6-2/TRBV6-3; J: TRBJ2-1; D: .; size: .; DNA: TGTGCCAGCGGCCAGGTAGGGGGGATTGAGCAGTTCTTC; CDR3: CASGQVGGIEQFF
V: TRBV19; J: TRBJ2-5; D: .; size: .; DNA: TGTGCCAGTAGTCAAGAACAGGACCTTTCGTACATTGAGACCCAGTACTTC; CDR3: CASSQEQDLSYIETQYF
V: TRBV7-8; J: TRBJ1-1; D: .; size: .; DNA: TGTGCCAGCAGCTTCGAGGGGAACACTGAAGCTTTCTTT; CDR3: CASSFEGNTEAFF
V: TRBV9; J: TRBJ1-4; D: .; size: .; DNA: TGTGCCAGCAGCGTAGGAAGCAGCGGGCGTGAAAAACTGTTTTTT; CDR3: CASSVGSSGREKLFF
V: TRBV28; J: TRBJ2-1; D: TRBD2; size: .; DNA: TGTGCCAGCACCAAACCGCGGACTAGCGGGAGGGGTGAGCAGTTCTTC; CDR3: CASTKPRTSGRGEQFF
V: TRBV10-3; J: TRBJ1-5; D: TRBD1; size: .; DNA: TGTGCCATCAGTTCAGGGGGTGGTGAGCCCCAGCATTTT; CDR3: CAISSGGGEPQHF
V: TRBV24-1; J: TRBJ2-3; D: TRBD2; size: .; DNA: TGTGCCACCAGTGACCCTAGCGGGGTTAGCACAGATACGCAGTATTTT; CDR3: CATSDPSGVSTDTQYF
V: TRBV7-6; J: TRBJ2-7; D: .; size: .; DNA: TGTGCCAGCAGCCAACGGGACTCGAGGTACGAGCAGTACTTC; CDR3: CASSQRDSRYEQYF
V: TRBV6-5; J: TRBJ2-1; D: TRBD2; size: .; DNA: TGTGCCAGCAGTCGGAGCGGGAGGGATTGGAATGAGCAGTTCTTC; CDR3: CASSRSGRDWNEQFF
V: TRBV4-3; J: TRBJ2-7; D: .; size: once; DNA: TGCGCCAGCAGCCAAGCACCTAGATTTCACGAGCAGTACTTC; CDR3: CASSQAPRFHEQYF
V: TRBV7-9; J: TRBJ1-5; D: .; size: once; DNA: TGTGCCAGCAGCCAGGATAGCAATCAGCCCCAGCATTTT; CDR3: CASSQDSNQPQHF
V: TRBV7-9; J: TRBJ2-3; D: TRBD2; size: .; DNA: TGTGCCAGCAGCCTGACTAGCGGGATTGAAGATACGCAGTATTTT; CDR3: CASSLTSGIEDTQYF
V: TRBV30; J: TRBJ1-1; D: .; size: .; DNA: TGTGCCTGGAGTGTGCGGCATAACACTGAAGCTTTCTTT; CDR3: CAWSVRHNTEAFF
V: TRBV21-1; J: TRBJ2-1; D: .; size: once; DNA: TGTGCCAGCAGCAAAGTCCAGGAACTCGGGACTAGCGACCCTGAGCAGTTCTTC; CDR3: CASSKVQELGTSDPEQFF
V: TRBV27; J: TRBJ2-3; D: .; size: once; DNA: TGTGCCAGCAGTTTTAGAGGCTACCAGACCACAGATACGCAGTATTTT; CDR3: CASSFRGYQTTDTQYF
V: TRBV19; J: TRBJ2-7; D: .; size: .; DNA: TGTGCCAGTAAACAGGATACCCTAGGGATGGAGCAGTACTTC; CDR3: CASKQDTLGMEQYF
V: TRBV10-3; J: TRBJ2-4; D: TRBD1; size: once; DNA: TGTGCCATCAGTGTGGACGGCAGGGACAGCGAAAACATTCAGTACTTC; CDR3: CAISVDGRDSENIQYF
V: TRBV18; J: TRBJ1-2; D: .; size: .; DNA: TGTGCCAGCTCACCGGGCGGGGACTATGGCTACACCTTC; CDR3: CASSPGGDYGYTF
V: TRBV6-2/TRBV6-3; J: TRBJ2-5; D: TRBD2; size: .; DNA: TGTGCCAGCAGCCCTAGCGGGATCCAAGAGACCCAGTACTTC; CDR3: CASSPSGIQETQYF
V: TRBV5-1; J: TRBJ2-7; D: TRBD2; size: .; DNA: TGCGCCAGCAGCTTGACTAGCGGGAGACTCACATGGGGCGAGCAGTACTTC; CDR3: CASSLTSGRLTWGEQYF
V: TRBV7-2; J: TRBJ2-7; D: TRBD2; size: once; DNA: TGTGCCAGCAGCTTAGCTGGGAGCGGGAGGGGAGACGAGCAGTACTTC; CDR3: CASSLAGSGRGDEQYF
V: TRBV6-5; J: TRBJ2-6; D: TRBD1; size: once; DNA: TGTGCCAGCAGGACAGGGGTCTCTGGGGCCAACGTCCTGACTTTC; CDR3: CASRTGVSGANVLTF
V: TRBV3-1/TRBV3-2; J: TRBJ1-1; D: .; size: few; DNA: TGTGCCAGCAGCCATCTCGACAGGCTGAACACTGAAGCTTTCTTT; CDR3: CASSHLDRLNTEAFF
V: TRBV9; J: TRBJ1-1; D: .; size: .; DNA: TGTGCCAGCAGCCTTACTGGGGTAAACACTGAAGCTTTCTTT; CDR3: CASSLTGVNTEAFF
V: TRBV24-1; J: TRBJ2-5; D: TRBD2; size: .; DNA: TGTGCCACCAGTGATTCCCTAGCGGGAGGCGGAGAGACCCAGTACTTC; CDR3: CATSDSLAGGGETQYF
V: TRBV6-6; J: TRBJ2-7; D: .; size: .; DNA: TGTGCCAGCAGTTACTCGAAAGGGGGAGGGCACGAGCAGTACTTC; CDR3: CASSYSKGGGHEQYF
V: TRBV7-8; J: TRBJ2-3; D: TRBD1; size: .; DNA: TGTGCCAGCAGCTTGGGGACAGGGAACACAGATACGCAGTATTTT; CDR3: CASSLGTGNTDTQYF
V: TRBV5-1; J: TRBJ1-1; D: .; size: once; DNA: TGCGCCAGCAGCTTGGAGGCAGCGACTGAAGCTTTCTTT; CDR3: CASSLEAATEAFF
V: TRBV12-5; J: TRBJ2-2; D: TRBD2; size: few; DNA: TGTGCTAGTGGTTTGCTAGCGGGAGCCACCGGGGAGCTGTTTTTT; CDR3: CASGLLAGATGELFF
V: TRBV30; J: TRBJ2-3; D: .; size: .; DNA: TGTGCCTGGAGACCCGGAACAGATACGCAGTATTTT; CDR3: CAWRPGTDTQYF
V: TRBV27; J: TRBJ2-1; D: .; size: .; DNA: TGTGCCAGCAGTGTCATTGGGGGCCCAAATGAGCAGTTCTTC; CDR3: CASSVIGGPNEQFF
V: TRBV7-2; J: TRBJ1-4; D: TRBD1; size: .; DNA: TGTGCCAGCAGCCTGGACAGGGGTTCTGAAAAACTGTTTTTT; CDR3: CASSLDRGSEKLFF
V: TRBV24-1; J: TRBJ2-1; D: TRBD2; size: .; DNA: TGTGCCACCAGTGATTACCGGGACTATAACAACAATGAGCAGTTCTTC; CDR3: CATSDYRDYNNNEQFF
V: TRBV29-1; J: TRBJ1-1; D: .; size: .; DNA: TGCAGCGTGGGACGTATGAACACTGAAGCTTTCTTT; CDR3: CSVGRMNTEAFF
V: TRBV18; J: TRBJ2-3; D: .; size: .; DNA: TGTGCCAGCTCCGTAAGACAAGGGGTATCTAGCACAGATACGCAGTATTTT; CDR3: CASSVRQGVSSTDTQYF
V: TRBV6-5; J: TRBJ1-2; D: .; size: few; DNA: TGTGCCAGCAGTTACGCCGGGCAGGGATATGGCTACACCTTC; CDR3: CASSYAGQGYGYTF
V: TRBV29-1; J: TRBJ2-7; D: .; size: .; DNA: TGCAGCGTTAGCTACTATAACGAGCAGTACTTC; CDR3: CSVSYYNEQYF
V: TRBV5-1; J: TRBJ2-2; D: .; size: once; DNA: TGCGCCAGCAGCTTAGGAGAAAAGAACACCGGGGAGCTGTTTTTT; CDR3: CASSLGEKNTGELFF
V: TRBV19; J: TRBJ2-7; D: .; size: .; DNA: TGTGCCAGTAGTGGACAGCTTTACGAGCAGTACTTC; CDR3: CASSGQLYEQYF
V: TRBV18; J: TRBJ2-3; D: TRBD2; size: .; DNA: TGTGCCAGCTCACCAGGGACTAGCGGGAGTGGAGATACGCAGTATTTT; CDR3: CASSPGTSGSGDTQYF
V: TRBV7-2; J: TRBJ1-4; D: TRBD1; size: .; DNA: TGTGCCAGCAGCCAATCCGGGACAGTGAATGAAAAACTGTTTTTT; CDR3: CASSQSGTVNEKLFF
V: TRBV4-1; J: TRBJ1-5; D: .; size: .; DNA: TGCGCCAGCAGCCCACGACTCTATAGCAATCAGCCCCAGCATTTT; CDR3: CASSPRLYSNQPQHF
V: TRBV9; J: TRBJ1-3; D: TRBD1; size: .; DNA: TGTGCCAGCAGTGCCCTGGGACAGGGGTTTGGAAACACCATATATTTT; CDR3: CASSALGQGFGNTIYF
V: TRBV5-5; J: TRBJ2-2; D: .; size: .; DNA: TGTGCCAGCAGCTTGGTAGGCGCGAACACCGGGGAGCTGTTTTTT; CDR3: CASSLVGANTGELFF